The clone carrying this T cell receptor beta chain was seen more than once but under ten times. Its antigen is undetermined. For the second PCR, which ran for about 7 to 11 cycles, a sample-barcoded 5' primer and a J-beta primer mix were used. TCRdb re-called the 5' RACE reads through MiXCR, storing one row per CDR3 protein. The sample gives roughly 1.6 million distinct CDR3 sequences, around 35% of which show up once; approximately 11% is in the top ten. The CDR3 consists of 15 residues. Trimming left V 4 bases short and J 4 bases short, with 15 bases between. Germline CDR1 is SGHRS and CDR2 is YFSETQ. The entry originates in a study of blood T cells in healthy people across ages. General study results and limits: Compared with aged donors, long-lived donors showed fewer expanded clones, suggesting selection.

The rearrangement joins TRBV5-1 to TRBJ1-5, with D perhaps TRBD1 (5 bases). The sequence came from a woman aged 30 to 39 in good health. Sequenced sample: blood. DNA of the CDR3: TGCGCCAGCAGCCTAGGCGGGACGCCTAATCAGCCCCAGCATTTT. It is translated as CASSLGGTPNQPQHF.